The 18 T cell receptor beta chains below come from one sample, sequenced in a study of human T cells and chemical hapten exposure. Time point denoted: healthy volunteer bleed at 6 weeks. Unfractionated whole blood was the source of the extracted total RNA. TCRdb passed the RACE reads through MiXCR, listing each CDR3 protein once. The profile covers 44,000 or so distinct CDR3 sequences, with 3.7% appearing a single time and 5% to 7% taken by the ten largest. The sample was whole blood. These receptors all stem from a human donor in good health. Some clones in this sample may be carry-over from other donors' samples.

In its sample, this clonotype was seen many times. The chain carries TRBV7-9 and TRBJ2-6, with a tentative D call TRBD2 (6 bases). V lost 1 base to trimming and J lost 2 bases, with 9 bases between them. The CDR3 totals 16 residues. The germline V gene encodes CDR1 SEHNR and CDR2 FQNEAQ (reference sequence). The CDR3 nucleotides read TGTGCCAGCAGCTTAGGTCCTAGCGCTGGGGCCAACGTCCTGACTTTC. As protein: CASSLGPSAGANVLTF.

This clonotype was counted many times. The rearrangement uses TRBV4-1 and TRBJ1-2, with D perhaps TRBD1 (6 bases). V lost 4 bases, J lost 4 bases, and 10 bases lay in between. CDR1 and CDR2 (germline): MGHRA, YSYEKL. The CDR3 has 13 residues. The CDR3 DNA follows: TGCGCCAGCAGCCTGGACAGAAGCTATGGCTACACCTTC. Its protein is CASSLDRSYGYTF.

By share of the sample, this clonotype is medium-sized. The rearrangement uses TRBV27 and TRBJ1-1, with 9 nucleotides matching TRBD1. Germline V lookup: CDR1 MNHEY, CDR2 SMNVEV (reference sequence). The CDR3 runs 15 residues. The V segment lost 5 bases and the J segment 0 bases; nucleotides outside the gene matches: 4. CDR3 loop: CASSPGTGMNTEAFF. The CDR3 DNA reads TGTGCCAGCAGTCCGGGGACAGGGATGAACACTGAAGCTTTCTTT.

This clonotype was picked up a small number of times. The chain has TRBV5-1 and TRBJ2-1, with D possibly being TRBD1 or TRBD2 (5 bases each). V lost 4 bases and J 10 bases, leaving 18 bases between the germline ends. This CDR3 comprises 14 residues. The germline V gene encodes CDR1 SGHRS and CDR2 YFSETQ. The CDR3: CASSGGPINAEQFF. The CDR3 bases are TGCGCCAGCAGCGGGGGACCGATCAACGCAGAGCAGTTCTTC.

This chain joins TRBV28 and TRBJ1-1, with TRBD1 as a possible D gene (6 bases). The V end was cut by 6 bases, the J end by 0 bases, with 14 bases between. The CDR3 is 15 amino acids. Germline values: CDR1 MDHEN, CDR2 SYDVKM. In DNA, the CDR3 is TGTGCCAGCAGGCCGGGACACCTTATGAACACTGAAGCTTTCTTT. Translating it yields CASRPGHLMNTEAFF. Full variable domain (rest looked up from reference TRBV28 and TRBJ1-1): DVKVTQSSRYLVKRTGEKVFLECVQDMDHENMFWYRQDPGLGLRLIYFSYDVKMKEKGDIPEGYSVSREKKERFSLILESASTNQTSMYLCASRPGHLMNTEAFFGQGTRLTVV.

By share of the sample, this clonotype is medium-sized. J is TRBJ2-5 and V is TRBV29-1, with D hard to call. Germline values: CDR1 SQVTM, CDR2 ANQGSEA. The CDR3 has 14 amino acids. The germline V and J ends were trimmed by 3 bases and 5 bases, with 16 bases remaining between them. The DNA of the CDR3 is TGCAGCGTTGACGTCTCCTCCTTCGGGGAGACCCAGTACTTC. Translating gives CSVDVSSFGETQYF.

In this sample, this clonotype turned up many times. The V and J genes are TRBV29-1 and TRBJ2-3; 8 nucleotides match TRBD1. Germline CDR1 SQVTM, CDR2 ANQGSEA. Unmatched junction bases numbered 10, after V lost 5 bases and J lost 3 bases. The CDR3 runs 15 residues. The DNA of the CDR3 is TGCAGCGTTCAGGGGGCGATTGGAAGGACAGATACGCAGTATTTT. The encoded protein is CSVQGAIGRTDTQYF.

This clonotype has only a few counts. The V and J genes are TRBV20-1 and TRBJ1-6, with 7 bases that match TRBD1. The germline V gene encodes CDR1 DFQATT and CDR2 SNEGSKA (reference sequence). After removal of 3 bases from V and 6 bases from J, the junction contained 11 bases not matched to a gene. The CDR3 has 16 residues. CDR3 residues: CSASPPTGLSNSPLHF. CDR3 sequence (DNA): TGCAGTGCTAGCCCCCCGACAGGGCTCAGTAATTCACCCCTCCACTTT.

This clonotype was detected a few times. This sequence joins TRBV20-1 and TRBJ2-5; 11 positions agree with TRBD2. Germline V CDR1 and CDR2: DFQATT, SNEGSKA (reference sequence). Losses at the gene ends were 3 bases for V and 5 bases for J; bases not matched to a gene: 11. The length of the CDR3 is 16 residues. The CDR3 DNA follows: TGCAGTGCTAGCCGACTAGCGGGATCGGTTTCGGAGACCCAGTACTTC. Translation gives CSASRLAGSVSETQYF.

This clonotype has more than one count but fewer than ten. The V and J genes are TRBV7-2 and TRBJ2-3; the D is unclear. Between the trimmed V and J ends, which lost 9 bases and 4 bases, there was a span of 17 bases. The CDR3 is made up of 14 amino acids. The germline V gene has CDR1 SGHTA and CDR2 FQGNSA. CDR3 DNA sequence: TGTGCCAGTAAGGTAGTGAACGACGCAGATACGCAGTATTTT. This codes for CASKVVNDADTQYF. Full variable domain (missing parts from reference TRBV7-2 and TRBJ2-3): GAGVSQSPSNKVTEKGKDVELRCDPISGHTALYWYRQSLGQGLEFLIYFQGNSAPDKSGLPSDRFSAERTGGSVSTLTIQRTQQEDSAVYLCASKVVNDADTQYFGPGTRLTVL.

This clonotype was seen a handful of times. V and J are TRBV28 and TRBJ2-2, with 11 nucleotides matching TRBD2. Germline loops: CDR1 MDHEN, CDR2 SYDVKM. V dropped 4 bases and J dropped 6; count of bases not matched to a gene: 4. The length of the CDR3 is 15 residues. As DNA, the CDR3 is TGTGCCAGCAGTTCGACTAGCGGGAAGGCCGGGGAGCTGTTTTTT. It codes for CASSSTSGKAGELFF.

Ten or more counts support this clonotype. The rearrangement joins TRBV6-5 to TRBJ2-2; the D gene could be TRBD1 or TRBD2 (6 bases each). CDR3 length: 15 amino acids. Trimming stripped 2 bases from V and 3 bases from J, with 10 bases between. CDR1 is MNHEY and CDR2 is SVGAGI in the germline V gene. Here the CDR3 reads CASSYEGGHTGELFF. In nucleotides, the CDR3 is TGTGCCAGCAGTTACGAGGGGGGCCACACCGGGGAGCTGTTTTTT.

This clonotype was seen only a few times. V is TRBV4-1 and J is TRBJ1-2, with D hard to call. The CDR3 is 14 amino acids. Trimming pared 1 base from V and 2 bases from J, leaving 8 bases between. In germline, CDR1 is MGHRA, CDR2 YSYEKL. CDR3 residues: CASSQVGSNYGYTF. Here the CDR3 DNA reads TGCGCCAGCAGCCAAGTTGGGTCGAACTATGGCTACACCTTC.

This clonotype was seen repeatedly, ten times or more. V and J are TRBV7-9 and TRBJ2-3; 11 bases agree with TRBD1. This CDR3 spans 17 amino acids. The germline V gene has CDR1 SEHNR and CDR2 FQNEAQ (reference sequence). V was clipped by 1 base and J by 4 bases; unmatched bases: 7. CDR3 sequence (DNA): TGTGCCAGCAGCTTAGGCGCCGGGACAGGGGGTCCAGATACGCAGTATTTT. Translated: CASSLGAGTGGPDTQYF.

This sequence joins TRBV20-1 and TRBJ2-3, with 7 bases fitting TRBD2. The junction had 13 bases not matched to a gene; V was cut back by 4 bases and J by 6 bases. This CDR3 comprises 15 residues. CDR1 is DFQATT, CDR2 SNEGSKA, per germline (reference sequence). Here the CDR3 DNA reads TGCAGTGCTATGGGGACTATATATTTTCCGGATACGCAGTATTTT. Its protein is CSAMGTIYFPDTQYF.

This clonotype was recorded at least ten times. This chain links TRBV20-1 with TRBJ1-6; weak D call: TRBD1 (6 bases). Germline CDR1 DFQATT, CDR2 SNEGSKA (reference sequence). Deletions cut 2 bases from V and 8 bases from J, with 22 bases between. The CDR3 sequence is 17 residues long. This CDR3 is CSARRAGARNSDSPLHF. CDR3 DNA sequence: TGCAGTGCTAGAAGGGCAGGGGCCCGGAACTCCGATTCACCCCTCCACTTT.

This clonotype has more than one count but fewer than ten. This rearrangement joins TRBV12-3 or TRBV12-4 to TRBJ2-3, with 12 bases matching TRBD2. With V trimmed by 3 bases and J by 4 bases, 2 bases remained unmatched. CDR3 length: 15 amino acids. Here the CDR3 reads CASSFASGRADTQYF. CDR3 sequence (DNA): TGTGCCAGCAGTTTCGCTAGCGGGAGGGCAGATACGCAGTATTTT.

This clonotype was observed at least ten times. V is TRBV12-3 or TRBV12-4 and J is TRBJ2-1; D might be TRBD2 (5 bases). The CDR3 loop spans 12 amino acids. The germline V and J ends were trimmed by 5 bases and 5 bases, with 7 bases remaining between them. In DNA form, the CDR3 reads TGTGCCAGCAGTCCTAGCCACAATGAGCAGTTCTTC. This sequence encodes CASSPSHNEQFF.